This T cell receptor (beta chain) was recorded in a study of shared clonotypes between healthy human individuals. Some clones are missing from TCRdb's copy, which holds only in-frame ones; the method was immunoSEQ multiplex PCR. This table has about 2 million clones, over 85% appearing once. Trimming left V 1 base short and J 3 bases short, with 10 bases between. CDR3 size: 14 residues. Per the germline V gene, CDR1 is GTSNPN and CDR2 is SVGIG (reference sequence). Cells designated naive CD8 were CD45RO-negative and were positively selected for CCR7, with terminally differentiated effector memory CD45RA+ cells excluded. General observations from the study: Unshared clonotypes carried lower generation probabilities than those common to all four donors.

Comments on this clone: Its specificity is unknown.

This sequence originates from a man aged 18 to 35 in good health. The sequencing sample was made of naive CD8+ T cells sorted from blood. The V gene is TRBV30, the J gene TRBJ2-1; maybe TRBD2 (5 bases). The CDR3 here is CAWSDEEDYNEQFF. The CDR3 DNA reads as TGTGCCTGGAGTGACGAGGAGGACTACAATGAGCAGTTCTTC.